The text below deals with one T cell receptor (beta chain). The antigen remains undetermined. CD8 cells classed as naive were CD45RO-negative and positively selected for CCR7, excluding terminally differentiated effector memory CD45RA+ cells. The data stem from a study of shared clonotypes between healthy human individuals. Notes on the study in general: Generation probabilities were higher for clonotypes shared across all four sorted-subset donors than for unshared ones.

This table comes from immunoSEQ multiplex PCR, and its TCRdb copy is limited to in-frame clones, with some not included. The data show approximately 650,000 clones, 95% to 96% seen once. CDR3 size: 15 residues. Trimming removed 5 bases from V and 2 bases from J; junction bases left unmatched: 5. Germline CDR1 and CDR2: MNHEY and SVGAGI. The sequence derives from a woman aged 25 to 39 in good health. This chain links TRBV6-5 with TRBJ1-2; 10 bases line up with TRBD1. The sequenced material came from naive CD8+ T cells sorted from blood. The CDR3 sequence: CASSTRQGANYGYTF. The CDR3 coding sequence is TGTGCCAGCAGTACGAGACAGGGGGCCAACTATGGCTACACCTTC.